What follows is one T cell receptor (beta chain) and its context. The data originate from a study of T cells after yellow fever vaccination. TCRdb recomputed calls from the 5' RACE reads with MiXCR, one row per CDR3 protein. The data show 450,000 to 650,000 distinct CDR3 sequences, with 21% seen just once and about 15% held by the top ten. CDR1 SNHLY and CDR2 FYNNEI come from the germline V gene. The CDR3 covers 14 residues. The V gene lost 7 bases and the J gene lost 1 base, with 13 bases spanning the gap. The sequencing used PBMCs, collected 21 days after the first yellow fever vaccination. This sequence joins TRBV2 and TRBJ1-2; perhaps TRBD1 as D (5 bases). The receptor comes from a man between 18 and 29 years old who received the YFV17D yellow fever vaccine. CDR3 nucleotides: TGTGCCAGCACCCTGGATGACAGTAACTATGGCTACACCTTC. This encodes CASTLDDSNYGYTF.